This TCR beta chain comes out of a study of siplizumab effects on memory and regulatory T cells. Study-wide findings and caveats: Confirmation was lacking for the suppressive function of proliferating Tregs derived from siplizumab cultures. The diversity of naive T cells seemed greater than that of memory cells, and their alloresponse contribution seemed major. With siplizumab, Treg-derived clones averaged around 70% of mappable alloreactive CD4+ clones, versus less than 35% in controls.

Generated by immunoSEQ multiplex PCR, the TCRdb table keeps only in-frame clones and is missing some. The table lists about 56,000 clones, about 98% of them singletons. The CDR3 is 16 residues long. Germline CDR1 and CDR2: SEHNR and FQNEAQ (reference sequence). V lost 2 bases and J lost 5, with 15 bases in between. Comments on this clone: Its antigen is unidentified.

This receptor was taken from a human donor in good health. Sequences were obtained from naive CD8+ T cells sorted from blood. The rearrangement joins TRBV7-9 to TRBJ2-2, with D possibly being TRBD2 (5 bases). CDR3 sequence reads: CASSLWLAPGTGELFF. CDR3 nucleotide sequence: TGTGCCAGCAGCTTATGGCTGGCGCCGGGAACCGGGGAGCTGTTTTTT. Drawing the rest from reference TRBV7-9 and TRBJ2-2, the complete variable domain is DTGVSQNPRHKITKRGQNVTFRCDPISEHNRLYWYRQTLGQGPEFLTYFQNEAQLEKSRLLSDRFSAERPKGSFSTLEIQRTEQGDSAMYLCASSLWLAPGTGELFFGEGSRLTVL.